These 18 T cell receptor beta chains were all obtained from the same sample, sequenced in a study of shared clonotypes between healthy human individuals. TCRdb keeps only in-frame clones here, not all; method: immunoSEQ multiplex PCR. The sample holds roughly 2 million clones, 85% to 95% seen once. The specimen sequenced was naive CD4+ T cells sorted from blood. Subset specified: CD45RA+ positively selected. The receptors come from a man between 18 and 29 years old in good health.

V usage is TRBV7-2 and J usage is TRBJ2-1; the D gene is possibly TRBD1 (7 bases). With 2 bases removed from V and 5 bases from J, the gap between germline ends came to 13 bases. The germline gives CDR1 SGHTA, CDR2 FQGNSA. CDR3 length equals 15 residues. CDR3 amino acids: CASSLRGQRDNEQFF. In DNA form, the CDR3 reads TGTGCCAGCAGCTTAAGGGGGCAGCGGGACAATGAGCAGTTCTTC. Filled out from reference TRBV7-2 and TRBJ2-1, the complete variable domain reads GAGVSQSPSNKVTEKGKDVELRCDPISGHTALYWYRQSLGQGLEFLIYFQGNSAPDKSGLPSDRFSAERTGGSVSTLTIQRTQQEDSAVYLCASSLRGQRDNEQFFGPGTRLTVL.

The chain is built from TRBV7-3 and TRBJ2-2; no reliable D call. CDR1 is SGHTA, CDR2 FQGTGA, per germline. This CDR3 has 12 residues. V shed 4 bases and J shed 6 bases, with 6 bases lying between them. CDR3 coding DNA: TGTGCCAGCAGCTCGCATCCCGGGGAGCTGTTTTTT. Protein sequence: CASSSHPGELFF. The variable domain in full, completed from reference TRBV7-3 and TRBJ2-2, reads GAGVSQTPSNKVTEKGKYVELRCDPISGHTALYWYRQSLGQGPEFLIYFQGTGAADDSGLPNDRFFAVRPEGSVSTLKIQRTERGDSAVYLCASSSHPGELFFGEGSRLTVL.

The table lists this clone with a count of one. The chain carries TRBV4-2 and TRBJ1-3; D is ambiguous. The CDR3 extends over 17 amino acids. Germline assignment: CDR1 LGHNA and CDR2 YNFKEQ. Trimming took off 0 bases at V and 1 base at J, with 13 bases between the two ends. CDR3 sequence: CASSQDARLNSGNTIYF. The DNA for the CDR3 is TGTGCCAGCAGCCAAGATGCACGCCTCAATTCTGGAAACACCATATATTTT.

In regard to this clone: This may be a read error: a much more frequent sequence differs by one nucleotide. This chain connects TRBV2 to TRBJ1-6; unclear D gene. The V gene's germline CDR1 is SNHLY and CDR2 FYNNEI. Trimming stripped 7 bases from V and 6 bases from J, with 4 bases between. This CDR3 has 11 residues. The CDR3 region is CASNGNSPLHF. The CDR3 DNA sequence: TGTGCCAGCAATGGTAATTCACCCCTCCACTTT.

The chain links TRBV5-1 to TRBJ1-6; no clear D. CDR3 length: 15 amino acids. Germline V lookup: CDR1 SGHRS, CDR2 YFSETQ. V shed 1 base and J shed 5 bases, with 10 bases lying between them. CDR3 sequence (DNA): TGCGCCAGCAGCTTGTTGGAGTTGGATAATTCACCCCTCCACTTT. Protein sequence: CASSLLELDNSPLHF.

The chain carries TRBV29-1 and TRBJ2-7, with 10 bases that match TRBD1. In germline, CDR1 is SQVTM, CDR2 ANQGSEA. The CDR3 length is 17 residues. V lost 5 bases to trimming and J lost 2 bases; unmatched junction nucleotides: 15. CDR3 sequence: CSVLRNAGTGAPYEQYF. CDR3 coding DNA: TGCAGCGTTCTCCGGAATGCCGGGACAGGGGCTCCCTACGAGCAGTACTTC.

As regards this clone: The sample has other DNA sequences that encode this CDR3 too. The rearrangement links TRBV11-3 to TRBJ2-5; TRBD1 is a possible D gene (6 bases). CDR3 length: 14 amino acids. Trimming shortened V by 4 bases and J by 2 bases, and 11 bases separated the two germline ends. Germline-derived CDR1 and CDR2 are SGHNT and YENEEA. CDR3 residues: CASSSRDKQETQYF. The CDR3 nucleotides are TGTGCCAGCAGCTCCCGGGACAAACAAGAGACCCAGTACTTC.

V and J are TRBV4-1 and TRBJ1-5; D is possibly TRBD1 (6 bases). Germline V CDR1 and CDR2: MGHRA, YSYEKL. V was cut by 4 bases and J by 6 bases, with 10 bases left in between. The CDR3 consists of 13 residues. This CDR3 is CASSLTGFQPQHF. CDR3 coding DNA: TGCGCCAGCAGCCTCACAGGGTTTCAGCCCCAGCATTTT.

The gene calls are TRBV19 and TRBJ2-7; D assignment may be TRBD1 or TRBD2 (6 bases each). The CDR3 length is 16 residues. The V gene lost 1 base and the J gene lost 2 bases, with 15 bases spanning the gap. CDR1 is LNHDA and CDR2 is SQIVND in the germline V gene (reference sequence). The CDR3 DNA sequence: TGTGCCAGTAGTATAGCCGCCACGGGGGCGGCCTACGAGCAGTACTTC. It yields the protein CASSIAATGAAYEQYF.

The chain has TRBV2 and TRBJ2-5; 7 bases are a match to TRBD1. The V gene end was trimmed by 5 bases and the J gene end by 5 bases; junction bases not matched to a gene: 2. This CDR3 has 12 residues. Germline assignment: CDR1 SNHLY and CDR2 FYNNEI. CDR3 amino acids: CASSRGRETQYF. As DNA, the CDR3 is TGTGCCAGCAGTAGGGGGCGGGAGACCCAGTACTTC.

This clone was seen only once. The chain has TRBV2 and TRBJ2-6; no clear D. CDR3 length: 18 amino acids. Germline V CDR1 and CDR2: SNHLY, FYNNEI. Trimming took off 3 bases at V and 0 bases at J, with 15 bases between the two ends. The CDR3 protein is CASSDSAFVGSGANVLTF. The CDR3 DNA is TGTGCCAGCAGTGATTCCGCATTCGTGGGCTCTGGGGCCAACGTCCTGACTTTC.

This clone occurred once. The chain links TRBV10-2 to TRBJ2-7, with a weak D call TRBD1 (6 bases). Germline V gene data show CDR1 as WSHSY and CDR2 as SAAADI. V was pared by 4 bases and J by 2 bases, with 15 bases between. This CDR3 is 15 amino acids long. CDR3 DNA: TGCGCCAGCAGTGGGAACAGGGCCCTCGCCTACGAGCAGTACTTC. This codes for CASSGNRALAYEQYF.

This sequence joins TRBV6-1 and TRBJ2-2; 12 bases align to TRBD1. This CDR3 contains 18 residues. Germline-derived CDR1 and CDR2 are MNHNS and SASEGT. J gave up 7 bases and V 4 bases, and 13 bases lay outside the gene matches. The CDR3 DNA reads TGTGCCAGCAGTGCCGAAGGGGACAGGGGGCGCATTATCGGGGAGCTGTTTTTT. Translating it yields CASSAEGDRGRIIGELFF.

This chain connects TRBV20-1 to TRBJ1-4; TRBD1 is a possible D gene (5 bases). The V end lost 2 bases, the J end lost 12 bases, and 10 bases lay between the germline ends. CDR3 size: 11 residues. Germline assignment: CDR1 DFQATT and CDR2 SNEGSKA (reference sequence). CDR3 nucleotides: TGCAGTGCTAGATCTCCGGGACAACTGTTTTTT. Its translation is CSARSPGQLFF.

Worth noting for this clone: An end of the junction does not agree with germline; a read error may underlie this. The chain uses TRBV7-7 and TRBJ2-1; D unresolved. The CDR3 is 16 amino acids. CDR1 SSHAT and CDR2 FNYEAQ come from the germline V gene (reference sequence). CDR3 coding DNA: TGTGCTAGCAGCTTAGAAGGGAAAAGCTCCTACAATGAGCAGTTCTTC. Translating it yields CASSLEGKSSYNEQFF.

The chain links TRBV10-3 to TRBJ2-3; the D call may be TRBD1 or TRBD2 (5 bases each). In germline, CDR1 is ENHRY, CDR2 SYGVKD. The CDR3 loop spans 15 amino acids. Trimming took off 2 bases at V and 1 base at J, with 10 bases between the two ends. The CDR3, as DNA: TGTGCCATCAGTGAGGGGGGTGGCGGCACAGATACGCAGTATTTT. It codes for CAISEGGGGTDTQYF.

For this clone: At one of its ends the junction is not consistent with the germline gene, which may arise from a read error. Other DNA sequences in the same sample also yield this CDR3. This chain uses TRBV10-3 with TRBJ1-1; D gene unclear. This CDR3 contains 15 residues. Germline CDR1 ENHRY, CDR2 SYGVKD. CDR3 sequence (DNA): TGTGCCATCAGTGAGGGCGGAAGGATGAACACTGAGGCTTTCTTT. The encoded protein is CAISEGGRMNTEAFF.

For this clone: One end of the junction does not line up with germline, which may come from a read error. This chain connects TRBV6-1 to TRBJ2-2, with 9 bases matching TRBD1. The CDR3 runs 14 residues. Germline assignment: CDR1 MNHNS and CDR2 SASEGT. As DNA, the CDR3 is TGCGCCACTCGCGACAGGGGGGTCACCGGGGAGCTGTTTTTT. The encoded protein is CATRDRGVTGELFF.